This T cell receptor (beta chain) was obtained from a study of blood T cell repertoires in COVID-19. On the study more broadly: The United States, Italy and Spain provided the acute and convalescent COVID-19 samples. From T cells, B-cell-depleted T cells, or PBMCs came the material, which was cDNA or gDNA.

V lost 1 base to trimming and J lost 12 bases, with 14 bases between them. The CDR3 is made up of 13 amino acids. Germline V gives CDR1 LGHDT, CDR2 YNNKEL (reference sequence). Sequencing was performed with immunoSEQ multiplex PCR; in TCRdb, only in-frame clones are kept and a portion is missing. Here the sample spans some 200,000 clones, around nine tenths being singletons. The rearrangement uses TRBV3-1 (or the pseudogene TRBV3-2) and TRBJ2-3; D gene unclear. This receptor was obtained from a man aged 18 to 30 with active or convalescent COVID-19. The sequenced sample was peripheral blood. The CDR3 coding sequence is TGTGCCAGCAGCCAAGCCCCCCGGGTGTCTCAGTATTTT. It yields the protein CASSQAPRVSQYF.